Shown below are 3 T cell receptor beta chains from a single sample sequenced in a study of blood T cell repertoires in COVID-19. Assay: immunoSEQ multiplex PCR; the TCRdb copy retains only in-frame clones and omits some. This sample has fewer than 40,000 clones, with 85% found just once. The sequencing sample was made of peripheral blood. The source of these receptors is a human donor in a cohort sampled during active COVID-19.

This chain uses TRBV30 with TRBJ1-1; the D gene is possibly TRBD1 (6 bases). The ends were cut back, 2 bases at V and 6 bases at J, with 16 bases in the middle. The CDR3 is 14 residues long. Looked up from germline, CDR1 is GTSNPN and CDR2 is SVGIG (reference sequence). The CDR3 nucleotides are TGTGCCTGGAGTAACCCAGGGGCCTTTCCTGAAGCTTTCTTT. This encodes CAWSNPGAFPEAFF.

The CDR3 DNA is TGTGCCAGCAGCTTGGGACAGAGTTCCAATCAGCCCCAGCATTTT. Protein product: CASSLGQSSNQPQHF. The chain is built from TRBV5-6 and TRBJ1-5; possibly TRBD1 for D (5 bases). The V end was cut by 0 bases, the J end by 3 bases, with 10 bases between. CDR1 SGHDT and CDR2 YYEEEE come from the germline V gene. This CDR3 is 15 amino acids long.

V and J are TRBV20-1 and TRBJ1-2; 10 bases align to TRBD1. Looked up from germline, CDR1 is DFQATT and CDR2 is SNEGSKA (reference sequence). CDR3 length: 15 residues. Germline trimming cut 3 bases from V and 4 bases from J; bases unmatched to any gene: 8. DNA for the CDR3: TGCAGTGCTAGTCCGACAGGGGGCGCGAGCTATGGCTACACCTTC. Protein sequence: CSASPTGGASYGYTF.